This entry lists 26 T cell receptor beta chains sequenced from one sample in a study of early stage breast cancer tumors. Sequencing was performed with immunoSEQ multiplex PCR; in TCRdb, only in-frame clones are kept and a portion is missing. The table records about 30,000 clones, around 70% of them present only once. Sequencing was done on a sample of blood. The source is a person between 50 and 60 years old with breast cancer.

This clone occurred once. The rearrangement links TRBV11-1 to TRBJ2-7; 8 bases map to TRBD1. J lost 3 bases, V lost 1 base, and 2 bases had no gene match. Germline V CDR1 and CDR2: SGHAT, FQDESV (reference sequence). This CDR3 has 14 residues. The CDR3 DNA sequence: TGTGCCAGCAGCTTAGGCAGGGGGCTCTACGAGCAGTACTTC. Amino acid sequence: CASSLGRGLYEQYF.

This clone was counted a few times. The rearrangement joins TRBV15 to TRBJ1-3; D call uncertain. Germline loops: CDR1 LNHNV, CDR2 YYDKDF (reference sequence). Trimming took off 0 bases at V and 0 bases at J, with 12 bases between the two ends. The CDR3 is 17 residues long. The CDR3 nucleotides read TGTGCCACCAGCAGAGATCCACTTGACCACTCTGGAAACACCATATATTTT. Protein product: CATSRDPLDHSGNTIYF.

This rearrangement joins TRBV10-3 to TRBJ2-5; 7 bases are a match to TRBD2. The germline V gene encodes CDR1 ENHRY and CDR2 SYGVKD. This CDR3 contains 14 residues. The trim removed 4 bases at V and 2 bases at J, leaving 4 bases unmatched. CDR3 nucleotides: TGTGCCATCAGTGGGGTCGGGAGGCAAGAGACCCAGTACTTC. Encoded protein: CAISGVGRQETQYF.

V usage is TRBV28 and J usage is TRBJ2-5; D unclear. Per germline, CDR1 MDHEN and CDR2 SYDVKM. This CDR3 comprises 13 residues. Trimming left V 3 bases short and J 2 bases short, with 7 bases between. The DNA of the CDR3 is TGTGCCAGCAGTTTTCAGATTCAAGAGACCCAGTACTTC. The encoded protein is CASSFQIQETQYF. Complete variable domain (other parts from reference TRBV28 and TRBJ2-5): DVKVTQSSRYLVKRTGEKVFLECVQDMDHENMFWYRQDPGLGLRLIYFSYDVKMKEKGDIPEGYSVSREKKERFSLILESASTNQTSMYLCASSFQIQETQYFGPGTRLLVL.

V is TRBV7-9 and J is TRBJ1-3; no definite D call. V was trimmed by 0 bases and J by 8 bases, leaving 8 bases between them. Looked up from germline, CDR1 is SEHNR and CDR2 is FQNEAQ (reference sequence). The CDR3 extends over 13 amino acids. The CDR3 sequence is CASSLAQWDTIYF. CDR3 DNA: TGTGCCAGCAGCTTAGCCCAGTGGGACACCATATATTTT.

The chain has TRBV19 and TRBJ1-1; D gene uncertain. CDR3 length: 13 residues. Deletions cut 6 bases from V and 3 bases from J, with 11 bases between. CDR1 and CDR2 from the germline V gene are LNHDA and SQIVND (reference sequence). The CDR3 here is CASSRDTYTEAFF. As DNA, the CDR3 is TGTGCCAGTAGCCGAGACACTTACACTGAAGCTTTCTTT.

Concerning this clone itself: Sequence at one end of the junction differs from germline and may be a read error. The J gene is TRBJ2-3, the V gene TRBV7-7; 14 bases map to TRBD2. The CDR3 has 21 residues. The germline V gene has CDR1 SSHAT and CDR2 FNYEAQ (reference sequence). Here the CDR3 reads CASSLRPPARLAGGFTDTQYF. CDR3 coding DNA: TGTGCTAGCAGCTTGAGACCCCCGGCCAGACTAGCGGGAGGGTTCACAGATACGCAGTATTTT.

With respect to this clone: An end of the junction differs from the germline gene, which may be a read error. This chain joins TRBV4-1 and TRBJ2-7; 10 bases fit TRBD2. Germline assignment: CDR1 MGHRA and CDR2 YSYEKL. There are 15 residues in the CDR3. CDR3 region: CASSQDGIAGGPGSF. For the CDR3, the DNA is TGCGCCAGCAGCCAAGATGGGATAGCGGGAGGACCGGGCTCCTTC.

The CDR3 DNA sequence: TGTGCCAGCAGTGTAGGGAGAGCTGGAGAGCAGTACTTC. Translating gives CASSVGRAGEQYF. The gene calls are TRBV2 and TRBJ2-7; D possibly corresponds to TRBD2 (5 bases). Germline V CDR1 and CDR2: SNHLY, FYNNEI. CDR3 length: 13 amino acids. V lost 4 bases and J lost 7, with 14 bases in between.

This chain links TRBV5-6 with TRBJ1-1; 10 bases are shared with TRBD1. CDR1 and CDR2 (germline): SGHDT, YYEEEE. The CDR3 consists of 14 residues. J lost 1 base, V lost 5 bases, and 2 bases had no gene match. CDR3 protein: CASSWDRGNTEAFF. CDR3 sequence (DNA): TGTGCCAGCAGTTGGGACAGGGGGAACACTGAAGCTTTCTTT.

The chain employs TRBV19 and TRBJ1-2, with D tentatively TRBD1 (5 bases). V lost 3 bases and J 6 bases, leaving 8 bases between the germline ends. Germline CDR1 and CDR2: LNHDA and SQIVND (reference sequence). The CDR3 runs 12 residues. CDR3: CASSIGGDGYTF. The CDR3 DNA follows: TGTGCCAGTAGTATTGGAGGGGATGGCTACACCTTC.

The chain is built from TRBV5-6 and TRBJ2-7, with 8 bases fitting TRBD1. This CDR3 has 14 residues. Trimming removed 4 bases from V and 1 base from J; junction bases left unmatched: 4. Germline-derived CDR1 and CDR2 are SGHDT and YYEEEE. CDR3 DNA: TGTGCCAGCAGCGGATACAGGGGGTCCTACGAGCAGTACTTC. The encoded protein is CASSGYRGSYEQYF.

V and J are TRBV19 and TRBJ1-2; TRBD1 might be the D (6 bases). This CDR3 comprises 16 residues. The V gene lost 3 bases and the J gene lost 0 bases, with 14 bases spanning the gap. Germline values: CDR1 LNHDA, CDR2 SQIVND (reference sequence). CDR3 residues: CASSIPGASTNYGYTF. The CDR3 DNA follows: TGTGCCAGTAGTATTCCAGGGGCGAGCACTAACTATGGCTACACCTTC.

The chain couples TRBV1 to TRBJ2-3; TRBD2, the D gene given by the table, was not confirmed from the DNA. TRBV1 constitutes a pseudogene. The CDR3 totals 16 residues. The DNA for the CDR3 is TGCACCAGCAGCGATTTGTGCGTTCAAAGCACAGATACGCAGTATTTT. Amino acids: CTSSDLCVQSTDTQYF.

The chain recombines TRBV19 with TRBJ2-7; 9 bases align to TRBD2. Germline V gene sequence: CDR1 LNHDA, CDR2 SQIVND (reference sequence). The J segment lost 3 bases and the V segment lost 6 bases, leaving 9 bases of the junction unmatched. The CDR3 consists of 15 residues. CDR3 sequence: CASSPFAGGVYEQYF. The CDR3 DNA follows: TGTGCCAGTAGCCCCTTTGCGGGAGGGGTCTACGAGCAGTACTTC.

The chain recombines TRBV30 with TRBJ1-5; possible D gene TRBD1, 5 bases. The germline V gene has CDR1 GTSNPN and CDR2 SVGIG (reference sequence). Trimming shortened V by 0 bases and J by 7 bases, and 16 bases separated the two germline ends. This CDR3 has 15 amino acids. CDR3 region: CAWSVGTLGGQPQHF. The CDR3, as DNA: TGTGCCTGGAGTGTAGGGACCCTGGGCGGGCAGCCCCAGCATTTT.

This clone showed up just once. The chain couples TRBV7-8 to TRBJ2-7, with TRBD2 matching 7 bases. V dropped 5 bases and J dropped 6; count of bases not matched to a gene: 10. Germline CDR1 SGHVS, CDR2 FQNEAQ. The CDR3 is 14 amino acids. CDR3 sequence: CASSQSGNGGEQYF. The CDR3 nucleotides are TGTGCCAGCAGCCAGAGCGGGAACGGAGGCGAGCAGTACTTC.

The V call is TRBV14, the J call TRBJ1-2, with 9 positions matching TRBD1. Germline assignment: CDR1 SGHDN and CDR2 FVKESK. This CDR3 region has 13 residues. J was trimmed by 5 bases and V by 9 bases; bases with no gene match: 7. In nucleotides, the CDR3 is TGTGCCAGTGGACAGGGGAGCTCTTATGGCTACACCTTC. This codes for CASGQGSSYGYTF.

This sequence joins TRBV19 and TRBJ2-3; D is undetermined. The germline V gene has CDR1 LNHDA and CDR2 SQIVND (reference sequence). V lost 5 bases to trimming and J lost 0 bases, with 9 bases between them. The CDR3 consists of 14 residues. The DNA of the CDR3 is TGTGCCAGTAGTCTCAGATATAGCACAGATACGCAGTATTTT. It encodes CASSLRYSTDTQYF.

The gene calls are TRBV5-6 and TRBJ1-2; D perhaps matches TRBD1 (5 bases). Trimming cost V 0 bases and J 4 bases, with 10 bases left between them. The CDR3 loop spans 14 amino acids. Germline lookup yields CDR1 SGHDT and CDR2 YYEEEE. The CDR3 spells CASSLGGNLYGYTF. Written as DNA, the CDR3 is TGTGCCAGCAGCTTGGGGGGGAATCTCTATGGCTACACCTTC.

The chain has TRBV16 and TRBJ1-2, with D maybe TRBD1 (6 bases). CDR3 length equals 14 residues. Trimming removed 3 bases at V and 7 bases at J, with 15 bases between. CDR1 and CDR2 (germline): KGHSY, FQNENV. CDR3 coding DNA: TGTGCCAGCAGCCACAAAACAGGGACGGGTGGCTACACCTTC. Its protein product is CASSHKTGTGGYTF.

This chain joins TRBV2 and TRBJ2-7, with D maybe TRBD2 (5 bases). Germline CDR1 SNHLY, CDR2 FYNNEI. Trimming shortened V by 6 bases and J by 3 bases, and 12 bases separated the two germline ends. The CDR3 has 13 residues. CDR3 sequence reads: CASRYSGVYEQYF. As DNA, the CDR3 is TGTGCCAGCAGGTATTCCGGGGTCTACGAGCAGTACTTC.

The chain recombines TRBV6-5 with TRBJ1-1; the D gene is possibly TRBD1 (6 bases). Germline CDR1 and CDR2: MNHEY and SVGAGI. Trimming cost V 6 bases and J 3 bases, with 14 bases left between them. This CDR3 comprises 14 residues. CDR3 sequence: CASSRDRLYTEAFF. CDR3 DNA sequence: TGTGCCAGCAGCCGAGACAGGTTGTACACTGAAGCTTTCTTT.

The CDR3 bases are TGCGCCAGCAGCCAAGGAGACAGAGTTAACACTGAAGCTTTCTTT. Protein sequence: CASSQGDRVNTEAFF. The V call is TRBV4-1, the J call TRBJ1-1; the D gene is possibly TRBD1 (5 bases). V lost 1 base, J lost 2 bases, and 11 bases lay in between. Germline V gene data show CDR1 as MGHRA and CDR2 as YSYEKL. The CDR3 consists of 15 residues.

The gene calls are TRBV18 and TRBJ2-5, with D hard to call. This CDR3 has 14 amino acids. Germline-derived CDR1 and CDR2 are KGHSH and LQKENI. V dropped 3 bases and J dropped 4 bases, with 12 bases sitting between them. The CDR3 spells CASSPPSRAETQYF. The CDR3 nucleotides are TGTGCCAGCTCACCTCCGTCCAGAGCAGAGACCCAGTACTTC.

The V gene is TRBV25-1, the J gene TRBJ2-3, with a tentative D call TRBD1 (7 bases). The CDR3 extends over 14 amino acids. V gave up 5 bases and J gave up 1 base, with 10 bases separating them. The V gene's germline CDR1 is MGHDK and CDR2 SYGVNS. In nucleotides, the CDR3 is TGTGCCAGCAGTTCCAGGGGGGGCACAGATACGCAGTATTTT. It translates to CASSSRGGTDTQYF.